This T cell receptor beta chain was documented in a study of T cells in Graves' hyperthyroidism and ophthalmopathy. This clonotype showed up just a few times. Researchers amplified the TCR beta CDR3 regions from RNA transcripts. The HTBI primer set served for first-round RT-PCR of the TCR CDR3. TCRdb used MiXCR to reprocess the multiplex PCR reads, holding one entry per CDR3 protein. The top ten hold about 15% of the sample, which has hundreds of thousands of distinct CDR3 sequences, around 15% seen once. CDR3 length equals 15 residues. The V end was cut by 4 bases, the J end by 5 bases, with 17 bases between. Germline lookup yields CDR1 SGHRS and CDR2 YFSETQ.

The sequenced sample consisted of blood. The origin of this receptor is a woman in her 40s with Graves' hyperthyroidism. The chain combines TRBV5-1 with TRBJ2-3; D perhaps matches TRBD2 (5 bases). The CDR3 coding sequence is TGCGCCAGCAGCCCCTCGGGTCTAGCAGGAGATACGCAGTATTTT. Amino acids: CASSPSGLAGDTQYF.